This entry lists 2 T cell receptor beta chains sequenced from one sample in a study of spatial heterogeneity in lung cancer. Specified time point: sample taken at primary tumor resection. The antigens of these receptors remain unknown. Overall study results and limits: Intratumoral expanded alpha and beta TCR counts were found to track tumor mutation counts.

MiXCR was run by TCRdb on the 5' RACE reads, yielding one entry per CDR3 protein. The sample carries about 20,000 distinct CDR3 sequences, around 6.9% recorded once. This specimen consisted of lung tumor tissue, obtained at surgery. These receptors were collected from a male donor with early-stage non-small cell lung cancer.

This clonotype was counted ten times or more. The V and J genes are TRBV6-6 and TRBJ1-4; D unresolved. The germline gives CDR1 MNHNY, CDR2 SVGAGI (reference sequence). V was cut by 8 bases and J by 5 bases, with 9 bases left in between. The CDR3 runs to 12 residues. The CDR3 DNA follows: TGTGCCAGCGTTGCGTGGAATGAAAAACTGTTTTTT. This translates into CASVAWNEKLFF.

This clonotype was seen repeatedly, ten times or more. The V call is TRBV28, the J call TRBJ1-2; 9 positions match TRBD1. The CDR3 contains 14 residues. With V trimmed by 2 bases and J by 8 bases, 6 bases remained unmatched. Germline CDR1 reads MDHEN; CDR2 reads SYDVKM. As DNA, the CDR3 is TGTGCCAGCAGTTTAGGGGACAGGGCTGGAGGCTACACCTTC. It specifies CASSLGDRAGGYTF.